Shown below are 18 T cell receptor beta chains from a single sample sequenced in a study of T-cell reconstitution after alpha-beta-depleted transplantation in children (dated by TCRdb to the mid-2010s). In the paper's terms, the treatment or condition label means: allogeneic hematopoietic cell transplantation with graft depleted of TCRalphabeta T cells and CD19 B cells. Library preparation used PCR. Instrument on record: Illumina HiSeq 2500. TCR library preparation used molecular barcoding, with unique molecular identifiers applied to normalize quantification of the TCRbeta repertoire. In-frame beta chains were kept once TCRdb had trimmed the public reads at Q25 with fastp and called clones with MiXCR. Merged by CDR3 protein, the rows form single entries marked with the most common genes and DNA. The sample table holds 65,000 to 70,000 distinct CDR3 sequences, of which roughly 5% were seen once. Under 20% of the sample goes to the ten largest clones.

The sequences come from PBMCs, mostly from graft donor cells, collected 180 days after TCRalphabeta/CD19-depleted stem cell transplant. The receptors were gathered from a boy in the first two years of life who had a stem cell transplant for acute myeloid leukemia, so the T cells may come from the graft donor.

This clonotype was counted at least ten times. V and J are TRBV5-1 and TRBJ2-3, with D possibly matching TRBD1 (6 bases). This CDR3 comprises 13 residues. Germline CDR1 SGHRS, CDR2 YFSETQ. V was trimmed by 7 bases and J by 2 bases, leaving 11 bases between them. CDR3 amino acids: CASGRGYTDTQYF. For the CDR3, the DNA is TGCGCCAGCGGCAGGGGCTACACAGATACGCAGTATTTT.

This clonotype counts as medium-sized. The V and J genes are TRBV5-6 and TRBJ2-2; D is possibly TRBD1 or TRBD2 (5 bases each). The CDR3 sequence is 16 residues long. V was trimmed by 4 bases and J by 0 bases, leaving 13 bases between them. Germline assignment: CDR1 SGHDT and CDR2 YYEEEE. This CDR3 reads CASSRGWGTNTGELFF. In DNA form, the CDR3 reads TGTGCCAGCAGCCGAGGTTGGGGGACGAACACCGGGGAGCTGTTTTTT.

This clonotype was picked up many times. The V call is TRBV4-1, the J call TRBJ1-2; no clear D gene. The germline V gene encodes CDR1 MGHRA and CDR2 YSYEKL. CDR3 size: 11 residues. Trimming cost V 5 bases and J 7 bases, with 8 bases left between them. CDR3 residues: CASSSSVGYTF. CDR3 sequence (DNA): TGCGCCAGCAGCTCCTCCGTTGGCTACACCTTC.

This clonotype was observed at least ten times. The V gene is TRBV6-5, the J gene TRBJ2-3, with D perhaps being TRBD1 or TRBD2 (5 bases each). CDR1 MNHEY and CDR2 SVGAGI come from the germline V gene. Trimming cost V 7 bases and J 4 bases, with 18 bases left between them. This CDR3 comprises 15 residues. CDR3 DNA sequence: TGTGCCAGCAAGGTTTTGGGGGTGGGGGCAGATACGCAGTATTTT. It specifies CASKVLGVGADTQYF.

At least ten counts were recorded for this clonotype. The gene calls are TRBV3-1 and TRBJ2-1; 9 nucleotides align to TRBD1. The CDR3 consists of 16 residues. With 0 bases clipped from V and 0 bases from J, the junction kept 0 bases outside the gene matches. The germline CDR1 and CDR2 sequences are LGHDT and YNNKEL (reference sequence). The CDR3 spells CASSQETGGSYNEQFF. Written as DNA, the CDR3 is TGTGCCAGCAGCCAAGAGACAGGGGGCTCCTACAATGAGCAGTTCTTC.

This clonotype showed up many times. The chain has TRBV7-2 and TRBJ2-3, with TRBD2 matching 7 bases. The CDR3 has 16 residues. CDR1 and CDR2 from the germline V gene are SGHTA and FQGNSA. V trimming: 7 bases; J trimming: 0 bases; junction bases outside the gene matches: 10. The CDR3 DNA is TGTGCCAGCACCCCCCCGGGGGGTAGGAGCACAGATACGCAGTATTTT. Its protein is CASTPPGGRSTDTQYF.

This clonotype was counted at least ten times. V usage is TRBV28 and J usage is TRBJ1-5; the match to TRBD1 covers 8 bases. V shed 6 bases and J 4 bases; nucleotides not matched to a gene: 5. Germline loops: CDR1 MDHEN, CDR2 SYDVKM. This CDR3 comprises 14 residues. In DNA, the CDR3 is TGTGCCAGCAGCAGAGGACAGGGTAATCAGCCCCAGCATTTT. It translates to CASSRGQGNQPQHF.

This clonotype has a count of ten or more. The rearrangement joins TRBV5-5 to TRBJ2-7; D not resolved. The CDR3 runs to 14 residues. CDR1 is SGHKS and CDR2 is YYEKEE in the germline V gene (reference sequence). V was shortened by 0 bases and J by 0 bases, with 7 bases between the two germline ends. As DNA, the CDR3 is TGTGCCAGCAGCTTGGGCCCTAGCTCCTACGAGCAGTACGTC. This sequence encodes CASSLGPSSYEQYV.

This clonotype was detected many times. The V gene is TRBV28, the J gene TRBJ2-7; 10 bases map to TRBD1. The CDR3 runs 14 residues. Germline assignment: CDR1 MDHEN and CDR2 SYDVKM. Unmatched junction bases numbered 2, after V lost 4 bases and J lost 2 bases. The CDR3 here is CASSSDRGPYEQYV. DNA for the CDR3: TGTGCCAGCAGTTCTGACAGGGGGCCCTACGAGCAGTACGTC.

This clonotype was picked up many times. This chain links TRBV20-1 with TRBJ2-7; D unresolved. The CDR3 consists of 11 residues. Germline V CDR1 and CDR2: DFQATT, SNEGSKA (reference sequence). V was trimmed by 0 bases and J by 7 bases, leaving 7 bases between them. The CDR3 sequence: CSARDGVEQYF. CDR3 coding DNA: TGCAGTGCTAGAGATGGGGTGGAGCAGTACTTC.

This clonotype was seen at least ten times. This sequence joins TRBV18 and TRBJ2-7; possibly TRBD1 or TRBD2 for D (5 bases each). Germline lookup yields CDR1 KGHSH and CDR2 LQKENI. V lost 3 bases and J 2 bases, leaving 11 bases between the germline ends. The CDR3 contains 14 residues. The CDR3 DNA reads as TGTGCCAGCTCACCCGTCGAGGGGACCTACGAGCAGTACGTC. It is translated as CASSPVEGTYEQYV.

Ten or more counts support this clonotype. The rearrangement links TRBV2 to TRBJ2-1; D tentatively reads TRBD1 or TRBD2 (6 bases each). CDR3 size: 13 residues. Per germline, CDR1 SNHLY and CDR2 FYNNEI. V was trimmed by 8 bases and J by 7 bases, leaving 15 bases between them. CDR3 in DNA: TGTGCCAGCCTTAAAGGGGGGTCAAATGAGCAGTTCTTC. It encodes CASLKGGSNEQFF.

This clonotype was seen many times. As DNA, the CDR3 is TGTGCCATCAGTCGACCGCAAGGGAGCTCCTACAATGAGCAGTTCTTC. Protein sequence: CAISRPQGSSYNEQFF. The rearrangement links TRBV10-3 to TRBJ2-1; a possible D gene is TRBD2 (5 bases). V lost 5 bases to trimming and J lost 0 bases, with 14 bases between them. CDR3 size: 16 residues. The germline V gene has CDR1 ENHRY and CDR2 SYGVKD.

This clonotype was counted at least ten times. CDR3 DNA: TGTGCCAGCAGTTTATTTGCGGAGGGGGCCGGGGAGCTGTTTTTT. Amino acid sequence: CASSLFAEGAGELFF. The rearrangement links TRBV12-3 or TRBV12-4 to TRBJ2-2; either TRBD1 or TRBD2 may supply D (6 bases each). V lost 2 bases and J 6 bases, leaving 13 bases between the germline ends. This CDR3 is built from 15 residues.

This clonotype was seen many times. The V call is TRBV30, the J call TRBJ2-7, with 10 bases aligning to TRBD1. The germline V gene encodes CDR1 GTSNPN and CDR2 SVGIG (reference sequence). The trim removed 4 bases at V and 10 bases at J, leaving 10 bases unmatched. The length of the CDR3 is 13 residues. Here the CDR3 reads CAWTPGTGAEQYF. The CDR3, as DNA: TGTGCCTGGACTCCCGGGACAGGGGCGGAACAGTACTTC.

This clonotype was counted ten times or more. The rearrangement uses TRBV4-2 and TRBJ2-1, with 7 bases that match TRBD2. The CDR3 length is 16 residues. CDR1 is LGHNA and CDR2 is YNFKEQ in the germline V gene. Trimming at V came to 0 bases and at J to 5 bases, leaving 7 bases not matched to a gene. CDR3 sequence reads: CASSQDSAAGNNEQFF. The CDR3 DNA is TGTGCCAGCAGCCAAGATTCGGCAGCGGGGAACAATGAGCAGTTCTTC.

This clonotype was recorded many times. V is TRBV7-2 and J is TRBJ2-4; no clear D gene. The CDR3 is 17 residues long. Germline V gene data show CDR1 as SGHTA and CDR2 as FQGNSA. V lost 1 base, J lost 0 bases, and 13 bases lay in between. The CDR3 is CASSLGAGWLAKNIQYF. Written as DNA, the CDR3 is TGTGCCAGCAGCTTAGGGGCAGGCTGGCTAGCCAAAAACATTCAGTACTTC.

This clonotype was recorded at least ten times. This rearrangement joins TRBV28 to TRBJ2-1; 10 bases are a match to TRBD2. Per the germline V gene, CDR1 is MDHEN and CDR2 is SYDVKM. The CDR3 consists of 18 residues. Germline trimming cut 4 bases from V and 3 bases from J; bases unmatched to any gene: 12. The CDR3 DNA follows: TGTGCCAGCAGTTCCCCACACCTAGCGGGGGAGATCTACAATGAGCAGTTCTTC. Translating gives CASSSPHLAGEIYNEQFF.